This T cell receptor beta chain was observed in a study of CXCR3-negative and CXCR3-positive naive CD8 T cells. The method, 5' RACE with UMI labels, was used to prepare the TRB cDNA libraries. TCRdb re-called the 5' RACE reads and catalogs CDR3 proteins one per entry, DNA excluded. The sample features under 150,000 distinct CDR3 sequences, with roughly 0.59% in its top ten. Every CD8+ subset sample held a few hundred thousand flow-sorted cells, done in triplicate. A word on this clonotype: The antigen remains undetermined.

Points from the study as a whole: CXCR3-positive naive cells had more hydrophobic TRB CDR3s than CXCR3-negative naive cells.

Germline CDR1 reads WNHNN; CDR2 reads SYGVQD (reference sequence). The CDR3 length is 15 residues. This receptor was obtained from a human donor in good health. Some clones in this sample may be carry-over from other donors' samples. This chain connects TRBV10-1 to TRBJ1-5; TCRdb indicates TRBD1, and absent DNA this call remains unverified. Sequenced: naive CXCR3+ CD8+ T cells from blood. The subset here: CD45RO-CCR7+CD27+CD95- naive CD8+ T cells expressing CXCR3 (TNR3+). The CDR3 spells CASRRGQGYFQPQHF.